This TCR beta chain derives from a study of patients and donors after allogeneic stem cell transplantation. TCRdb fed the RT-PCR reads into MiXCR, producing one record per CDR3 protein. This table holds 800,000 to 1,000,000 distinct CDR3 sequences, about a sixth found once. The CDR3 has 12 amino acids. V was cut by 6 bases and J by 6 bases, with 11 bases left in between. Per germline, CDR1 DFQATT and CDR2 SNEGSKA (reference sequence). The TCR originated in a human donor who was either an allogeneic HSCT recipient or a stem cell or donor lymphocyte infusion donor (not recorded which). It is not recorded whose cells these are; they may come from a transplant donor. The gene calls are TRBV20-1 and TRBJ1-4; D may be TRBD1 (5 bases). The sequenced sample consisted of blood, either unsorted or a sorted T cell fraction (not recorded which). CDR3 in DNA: TGCAGTGCGATAGGGACCGATGAAAAACTGTTTTTT. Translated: CSAIGTDEKLFF.